A single sample is the source of the 24 T cell receptor beta chains below, sequenced in a study of Graves' ophthalmopathy and Graves' hyperthyroidism. RNA transcripts were the template, and TCR beta CDR3 regions were amplified from them. HTBI primers were employed in first-round RT-PCR, then a second-round multiplex PCR followed. Each CDR3 protein is one row after TCRdb ran MiXCR on the multiplex PCR reads. The sample contains 450,000 to 600,000 distinct CDR3 sequences, 35% to 40% of which appear only once. What was sequenced was peripheral blood or thyroid tissue (not recorded which). These receptors were collected from an adult man with Graves' hyperthyroidism.

This clonotype was seen at least ten times. The chain links TRBV6-5 to TRBJ1-2; 10 positions agree with TRBD1. V dropped 6 bases and J dropped 7; count of bases not matched to a gene: 8. CDR3 size: 14 residues. CDR1 and CDR2 (germline): MNHEY, SVGAGI. CDR3 sequence (DNA): TGTGCCAGCAGCCGTACCGGGACAGGGGCTGGCTACACCTTC. This codes for CASSRTGTGAGYTF.

This clonotype was detected ten times or more. The CDR3 loop is CSARGGGGQPQHF. The DNA of the CDR3 is TGCAGTGCTAGAGGGGGGGGTGGTCAGCCCCAGCATTTT. The chain employs TRBV20-1 and TRBJ1-5; D perhaps matches TRBD1 (5 bases). Germline assignment: CDR1 DFQATT and CDR2 SNEGSKA (reference sequence). The CDR3 loop spans 13 amino acids. V was shortened by 1 base and J by 6 bases, with 10 bases between the two germline ends.

V usage is TRBV29-1 and J usage is TRBJ1-1; D possibly corresponds to TRBD1 (6 bases). CDR3 length: 14 residues. Trimming pared 1 base from V and 7 bases from J, leaving 16 bases between. Germline V gene data show CDR1 as SQVTM and CDR2 as ANQGSEA. Here the CDR3 reads CSVEGGGAYNEAFF. Written as DNA, the CDR3 is TGCAGCGTTGAAGGCGGGGGGGCGTACAATGAAGCTTTCTTT.

The V gene is TRBV12-3 or TRBV12-4, the J gene TRBJ1-2, with 8 bases identical to TRBD1. J was trimmed by 7 bases and V by 5 bases; bases with no gene match: 6. The CDR3 totals 13 residues. CDR3 sequence: CASSARQGTGYTF. Written as DNA, the CDR3 is TGTGCCAGCAGTGCACGACAGGGGACTGGCTACACCTTC.

This clonotype was observed a few times. The genes are TRBV5-4 and TRBJ2-7, with TRBD1 matching 7 bases. The CDR3 length is 15 residues. CDR1 is SGHNT and CDR2 is YYREEE in the germline V gene (reference sequence). Unmatched junction bases numbered 5, after V lost 0 bases and J lost 2 bases. The CDR3 DNA follows: TGTGCCAGCAGCTTGGTAGGGGGCAACACCTACGAGCAGTACTTC. It yields the protein CASSLVGGNTYEQYF.

This clonotype has at least ten counts. V and J are TRBV7-9 and TRBJ2-7; D ambiguous. Germline loops: CDR1 SEHNR, CDR2 FQNEAQ (reference sequence). CDR3 length: 13 amino acids. V lost 2 bases and J lost 5, with 10 bases in between. The CDR3 here is CASSLLVSDEQYF. The CDR3 nucleotides read TGTGCCAGCAGCTTACTCGTCTCGGACGAGCAGTACTTC.

About this clonotype: It is unclear where the CDR3 begins or ends on the DNA, so no DNA is shown, and the CDR3 is as TCRdb lists it. V gene TRBV20-1 combines with J gene TRBJ2-2; the table's D call, TRBD2, has no DNA check behind it. The CDR3 is 12 residues long, ends included. Germline V gene lookup returns CDR1 DFQATT and CDR2 SNEGSKA (reference sequence). The CDR3 sequence is CSAVGDGNEQFF.

This clonotype has ten or more counts. The chain carries TRBV7-9 and TRBJ2-7; 9 nucleotides match TRBD1. Germline V lookup: CDR1 SEHNR, CDR2 FQNEAQ (reference sequence). V was pared by 5 bases and J by 0 bases, with 11 bases of the junction left unmatched. The CDR3 sequence is 17 residues long. This CDR3 is CASSHRPTGGSSYEQYF. CDR3 nucleotides: TGTGCCAGCAGCCATCGACCGACAGGGGGGAGCTCCTACGAGCAGTACTTC.

In the case of this clonotype: With a much larger clone just one base away, this may be a read error. The chain couples TRBV7-9 to TRBJ2-5, with 14 bases fitting TRBD2. Per germline, CDR1 SEHNR and CDR2 FQNEAQ (reference sequence). CDR3 length: 16 amino acids. The CDR3 here is CANSARTSGRTETQYF. CDR3 DNA: TGTGCCAACAGCGCTCGGACTAGCGGGAGGACGGAGACCCAGTACTTC.

Many counts were recorded for this clonotype. J is TRBJ1-1 and V is TRBV29-1; D is unresolved. The V gene's germline CDR1 is SQVTM and CDR2 ANQGSEA. The CDR3 consists of 13 residues. V was shortened by 4 bases and J by 3 bases, with 12 bases between the two germline ends. The CDR3 bases are TGCAGCGTTGTTATCCGGTCAGACACTGAAGCTTTCTTT. This sequence encodes CSVVIRSDTEAFF.

This chain connects TRBV2 to TRBJ2-7; TRBD2 matches at 14 bases. V was pared by 6 bases and J by 6 bases, with 7 bases of the junction left unmatched. Germline lookup yields CDR1 SNHLY and CDR2 FYNNEI. CDR3 size: 15 residues. The CDR3 is CASRGTSGRSSEQYF. The CDR3 nucleotides read TGTGCCAGCAGGGGGACTAGCGGGAGATCAAGCGAGCAGTACTTC. Full variable domain (remainder filled in from reference TRBV2 and TRBJ2-7): EPEVTQTPSHQVTQMGQEVILRCVPISNHLYFYWYRQILGQKVEFLVSFYNNEISEKSEIFDDQFSVERPDGSNFTLKIRSTKLEDSAMYFCASRGTSGRSSEQYFGPGTRLTVT.

This clonotype has a handful of counts. The chain combines TRBV28 with TRBJ2-2, with 8 bases lining up with TRBD1. CDR1 and CDR2 (germline): MDHEN, SYDVKM. CDR3 size: 15 residues. After removal of 7 bases from V and 6 bases from J, the junction contained 10 bases not matched to a gene. CDR3 in amino acids: CASTHTGGLSGELFF. The CDR3 nucleotides are TGTGCCAGCACACACACAGGGGGGTTATCCGGGGAGCTGTTTTTT.

In its sample, this clonotype was seen many times. The genes are TRBV2 and TRBJ1-1; 7 bases fit TRBD1. This CDR3 has 13 residues. With 10 bases clipped from V and 0 bases from J, the junction kept 5 bases outside the gene matches. The germline V gene encodes CDR1 SNHLY and CDR2 FYNNEI. The CDR3 here is CATRDSLNTEAFF. CDR3 nucleotides: TGTGCCACCCGGGACAGTCTGAACACTGAAGCTTTCTTT.

The V and J genes are TRBV7-2 and TRBJ2-7; the D gene is possibly TRBD1 (6 bases). The CDR3 is made up of 15 amino acids. Between the trimmed V and J ends, which lost 5 bases and 2 bases, there was a span of 16 bases. Germline-derived CDR1 and CDR2 are SGHTA and FQGNSA. CDR3 nucleotides: TGTGCCAGCAGCCGCCTCGGACAGATGGCCTACGAGCAGTACTTC. Translation: CASSRLGQMAYEQYF.

The chain has TRBV7-3 and TRBJ2-7, with D perhaps matching TRBD1 (5 bases). This CDR3 contains 14 residues. Trimming shortened V by 6 bases and J by 4 bases, and 16 bases separated the two germline ends. Per the germline V gene, CDR1 is SGHTA and CDR2 is FQGTGA. The CDR3 reads CASSDRGSRYEQYF. As DNA, the CDR3 is TGTGCCAGCAGTGATAGGGGCAGTCGGTACGAGCAGTACTTC. The full variable domain, with the rest looked up from reference TRBV7-3 and TRBJ2-7, is GAGVSQTPSNKVTEKGKYVELRCDPISGHTALYWYRQSLGQGPEFLIYFQGTGAADDSGLPNDRFFAVRPEGSVSTLKIQRTERGDSAVYLCASSDRGSRYEQYFGPGTRLTVT.

This clonotype was counted between two and nine times. This chain joins TRBV10-3 and TRBJ1-1; 8 nucleotides agree with TRBD1. The trim removed 2 bases at V and 1 base at J, leaving 6 bases unmatched. CDR3 size: 16 residues. Germline CDR1 reads ENHRY; CDR2 reads SYGVKD. The CDR3 nucleotides read TGTGCCATCAGTGAGCCGCCCGGACAGGGGAACACTGAAGCTTTCTTT. Translated, it gives CAISEPPGQGNTEAFF.

This sequence joins TRBV29-1 and TRBJ1-1, with TRBD1 as a possible D gene (6 bases). Germline CDR1 reads SQVTM; CDR2 reads ANQGSEA. This CDR3 spans 12 amino acids. V was clipped by 4 bases and J by 7 bases, with 13 bases between them. The CDR3: CSVGQVSNEAFF. Written as DNA, the CDR3 is TGCAGCGTTGGACAGGTTTCAAATGAAGCTTTCTTT.

This clonotype was observed many times. The CDR3 reads CSVEDSHSGANVLTF. CDR3 coding DNA: TGCAGCGTTGAAGACAGCCACTCTGGGGCCAACGTCCTGACTTTC. V gene TRBV29-1 combines with J gene TRBJ2-6; D not resolved. The V end lost 0 bases, the J end lost 0 bases, and 6 bases lay between the germline ends. CDR3 size: 15 residues. Germline-derived CDR1 and CDR2 are SQVTM and ANQGSEA.

This clonotype was seen more than once but under ten times. The chain employs TRBV27 and TRBJ1-5; D not resolved. Germline loops: CDR1 MNHEY, CDR2 SMNVEV (reference sequence). V was pared by 5 bases and J by 4 bases, with 12 bases between. The CDR3 is made up of 14 amino acids. This CDR3 is CASSAVPLNQPQHF. The CDR3 region has the DNA TGTGCCAGCAGTGCGGTCCCCCTTAATCAGCCCCAGCATTTT.

The chain employs TRBV2 and TRBJ2-7; TRBD2 matches at 13 bases. The J call is uncertain, as TRBJ2-1 better fits the DNA end. The CDR3 extends over 17 amino acids. Germline lookup yields CDR1 SNHLY and CDR2 FYNNEI. CDR3: CASSGTTSGRIDNEQFF. Written as DNA, the CDR3 is TGTGCCAGCAGCGGGACGACTAGCGGGAGGATCGACAATGAGCAGTTCTTC.

The chain is built from TRBV7-9 and TRBJ2-5, with 12 bases that match TRBD2. The CDR3 length is 16 residues. Germline trimming cut 5 bases from V and 3 bases from J; bases unmatched to any gene: 7. Germline V gene lookup returns CDR1 SEHNR and CDR2 FQNEAQ (reference sequence). For the CDR3, the DNA is TGTGCCAGCAGCCCAGGACTAGCGGGATGGAAAGAGACCCAGTACTTC. Protein product: CASSPGLAGWKETQYF.

Only a few counts were recorded for this clonotype. The chain uses TRBV3-1 and TRBJ1-1, with D uncertain. V was cut by 5 bases and J by 5 bases, with 18 bases left in between. Per germline, CDR1 LGHDT and CDR2 YNNKEL (reference sequence). The CDR3 totals 15 residues. The CDR3 reads CASSATDGGLTEAFF. For the CDR3, the DNA is TGTGCCAGCAGCGCAACGGACGGAGGCCTAACTGAAGCTTTCTTT.

This clonotype was seen only once. J is TRBJ1-1 and V is TRBV12-3 or TRBV12-4; 8 positions match TRBD1. With 6 bases clipped from V and 5 bases from J, the junction kept 8 bases outside the gene matches. CDR3 length: 14 residues. The CDR3 DNA sequence: TGTGCCAGCAGCTCGGACAGGGTTTTTACTGAAGCTTTCTTT. Its protein is CASSSDRVFTEAFF.

The J gene is TRBJ2-7, the V gene TRBV5-1; perhaps TRBD1 as D (5 bases). V lost 0 bases and J 0 bases, leaving 16 bases between the germline ends. Looked up from germline, CDR1 is SGHRS and CDR2 is YFSETQ. The CDR3 covers 17 residues. The CDR3 loop is CASSLVAGASSSYEQYF. The DNA for the CDR3 is TGCGCCAGCAGCTTGGTGGCTGGGGCTAGTTCCTCCTACGAGCAGTACTTC.